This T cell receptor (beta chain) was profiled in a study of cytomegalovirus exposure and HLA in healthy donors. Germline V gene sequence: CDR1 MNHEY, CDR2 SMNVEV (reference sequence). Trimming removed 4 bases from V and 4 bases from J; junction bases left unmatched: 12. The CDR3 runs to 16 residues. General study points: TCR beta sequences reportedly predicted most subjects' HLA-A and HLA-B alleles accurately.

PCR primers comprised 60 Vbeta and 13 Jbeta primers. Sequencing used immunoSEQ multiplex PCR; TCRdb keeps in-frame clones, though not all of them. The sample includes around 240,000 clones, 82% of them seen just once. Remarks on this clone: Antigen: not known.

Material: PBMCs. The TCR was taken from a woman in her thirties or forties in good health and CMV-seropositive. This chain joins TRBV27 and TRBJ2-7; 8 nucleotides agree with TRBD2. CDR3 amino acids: CASSSTRGGLQYEQYF. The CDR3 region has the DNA TGTGCCAGCAGTTCGACACGGGGGGGCCTTCAGTACGAGCAGTACTTC.